The 21 T cell receptor beta chains given below trace back to one sample, sequenced in a study of shared clonotypes between healthy human individuals. Some clones are missing from TCRdb's copy, which holds only in-frame ones; the method was immunoSEQ multiplex PCR. The repertoire holds 2.3 million or so clones, with 85% to 95% as singletons. The sequenced sample consisted of naive CD4+ T cells from PBMCs. Subset noted: CD45RA+ positively selected. The origin of the receptors is a man between 18 and 35 years old in good health. Some clones in this sample may be carry-over from other donors' samples.

The V and J genes are TRBV5-1 and TRBJ2-3, with 8 positions matching TRBD2. This CDR3 is 15 amino acids long. Germline CDR1 is SGHRS and CDR2 is YFSETQ. Losses at the gene ends were 5 bases for V and 6 bases for J; bases not matched to a gene: 11. CDR3 protein: CASRAGTSAPDTQYF. CDR3 nucleotides: TGCGCCAGCAGGGCCGGGACTAGTGCCCCGGATACGCAGTATTTT.

V and J are TRBV18 and TRBJ2-1; the D is unclear. The V end was cut by 2 bases, the J end by 9 bases, with 14 bases between. The CDR3 totals 14 residues. Germline CDR1 reads KGHSH; CDR2 reads LQKENI. The CDR3 region is CASSPAVVSGEQFF. As DNA, the CDR3 is TGTGCCAGCTCACCAGCCGTGGTGAGTGGTGAGCAGTTCTTC.

This chain connects TRBV2 to TRBJ1-1, with D uncertain. The V gene's germline CDR1 is SNHLY and CDR2 FYNNEI. The CDR3 covers 12 residues. V was clipped by 8 bases and J by 9 bases, with 16 bases between them. CDR3 sequence (DNA): TGTGCCAGCTCCGACGCTGGTCAGCAAGCTTTCTTT. Translating gives CASSDAGQQAFF.

With regard to this clone: This CDR3 is also generated by other DNA sequences in the sample. The chain joins TRBV28 to TRBJ2-7; the D gene is possibly TRBD2 (7 bases). The V end was cut by 2 bases, the J end by 3 bases, with 11 bases between. Germline CDR1 and CDR2: MDHEN and SYDVKM. The CDR3 length is 14 residues. This CDR3 reads CASSLAGALYEQYF. For the CDR3, the DNA is TGTGCCAGCAGTTTAGCGGGGGCACTCTACGAGCAGTACTTC.

As concerns this clone: The same CDR3 arises from other DNA sequences in this sample as well. The chain joins TRBV2 to TRBJ1-1; TRBD1 matches 8 bases. The germline V gene has CDR1 SNHLY and CDR2 FYNNEI. After removal of 5 bases from V and 10 bases from J, the junction contained 3 bases not matched to a gene. This CDR3 is built from 11 residues. The CDR3 nucleotides are TGTGCCAGCAGTCAGGGGGCTAGAGCTTTCTTT. This gives the protein CASSQGARAFF. The whole variable domain, filled in from reference TRBV2 and TRBJ1-1, reads EPEVTQTPSHQVTQMGQEVILRCVPISNHLYFYWYRQILGQKVEFLVSFYNNEISEKSEIFDDQFSVERPDGSNFTLKIRSTKLEDSAMYFCASSQGARAFFGQGTRLTVV.

This clone was recorded only once. The V call is TRBV2, the J call TRBJ1-2; a possible D gene is TRBD1 (6 bases). V shed 10 bases and J shed 3 bases, with 15 bases lying between them. The germline V gene has CDR1 SNHLY and CDR2 FYNNEI. This CDR3 comprises 13 residues. The CDR3 nucleotides are TGTGCCACCGCGGAAGGACAGCACTATGGCTACACCTTC. The encoded protein is CATAEGQHYGYTF.

The rearrangement joins TRBV4-3 to TRBJ2-3; TRBD2 matches at 8 bases. The germline gives CDR1 LGHNA, CDR2 YSLEER. The CDR3 runs 15 residues. Trimming took 1 base from V and 4 from J; bases not matched to a gene: 4. CDR3 sequence (DNA): TGCGCCAGCAGCCAAGGGGCTAGCGGGCCAGATACGCAGTATTTT. It is translated as CASSQGASGPDTQYF.

The genes are TRBV4-1 and TRBJ1-1; D is perhaps TRBD1 (5 bases). The germline gives CDR1 MGHRA, CDR2 YSYEKL. The ends were cut back, 0 bases at V and 0 bases at J, with 8 bases in the middle. CDR3 length: 15 amino acids. The DNA for the CDR3 is TGCGCCAGCAGCCAAGATCCAGGGCTGAACACTGAAGCTTTCTTT. Translating gives CASSQDPGLNTEAFF.

The chain links TRBV6-5 to TRBJ1-5; TRBD1 might be the D (6 bases). The V end lost 0 bases, the J end lost 4 bases, and 10 bases lay between the germline ends. CDR1 and CDR2 from the germline V gene are MNHEY and SVGAGI. This CDR3 spans 15 amino acids. CDR3 sequence (DNA): TGTGCCAGCAGTTACTCGAGGGGGTTAAATCAGCCCCAGCATTTT. This translates into CASSYSRGLNQPQHF.

The V call is TRBV29-1, the J call TRBJ2-5; 7 bases agree with TRBD1. The J segment lost 2 bases and the V segment lost 2 bases, leaving 2 bases of the junction unmatched. Germline V gives CDR1 SQVTM, CDR2 ANQGSEA. This CDR3 is built from 13 residues. The CDR3 region is CSVETGAQETQYF. CDR3 bases: TGCAGCGTTGAAACAGGGGCTCAAGAGACCCAGTACTTC.

Concerning this clone itself: Other DNA sequences in this sample translate to the same CDR3. The rearrangement uses TRBV7-2 and TRBJ2-3, with 7 bases fitting TRBD1. The CDR3 totals 14 residues. Germline CDR1 is SGHTA and CDR2 is FQGNSA. V lost 1 base to trimming and J lost 3 bases; unmatched junction nucleotides: 1. The CDR3 is CASSLDRGTDTQYF. In DNA form, the CDR3 reads TGTGCCAGCAGCTTAGACAGGGGAACAGATACGCAGTATTTT.

The rearrangement links TRBV2 to TRBJ2-3, with unresolved D. This CDR3 is built from 12 residues. Trimming shortened V by 7 bases and J by 6 bases, and 11 bases separated the two germline ends. The germline CDR1 and CDR2 sequences are SNHLY and FYNNEI. The CDR3 DNA reads TGTGCCAGCACGCAGGACGGGGATACGCAGTATTTT. Translated, it gives CASTQDGDTQYF. The whole variable domain, remainder taken from reference TRBV2 and TRBJ2-3, is EPEVTQTPSHQVTQMGQEVILRCVPISNHLYFYWYRQILGQKVEFLVSFYNNEISEKSEIFDDQFSVERPDGSNFTLKIRSTKLEDSAMYFCASTQDGDTQYFGPGTRLTVL.

The J gene is TRBJ2-1, the V gene TRBV29-1; the D gene is possibly TRBD2 (6 bases). Germline CDR1 reads SQVTM; CDR2 reads ANQGSEA. The CDR3 contains 15 residues. V dropped 1 base and J dropped 0 bases, with 10 bases sitting between them. CDR3 sequence: CSVEGEAGSYNEQFF. The CDR3, as DNA: TGCAGCGTTGAAGGGGAGGCAGGCTCCTACAATGAGCAGTTCTTC.

The rearrangement uses TRBV4-1 and TRBJ1-2; D is possibly TRBD1 (5 bases). This CDR3 is built from 16 residues. Germline assignment: CDR1 MGHRA and CDR2 YSYEKL. Between the trimmed V and J ends, which lost 1 base and 1 base, there was a span of 13 bases. Written as DNA, the CDR3 is TGCGCCAGCAGCCAAGGATGGGACTCAAATAACTATGGCTACACCTTC. Translated, it gives CASSQGWDSNNYGYTF.

As to this clone: Additional DNA sequences in this sample encode the identical CDR3. The V gene is TRBV29-1, the J gene TRBJ2-7, with 7 positions matching TRBD1. CDR1 is SQVTM, CDR2 ANQGSEA, per germline. CDR3 length equals 11 residues. Losses at the gene ends were 6 bases for V and 3 bases for J; bases not matched to a gene: 2. Here the CDR3 reads CSVGQSYEQYF. In DNA, the CDR3 is TGCAGCGTGGGACAGAGCTACGAGCAGTACTTC.

The chain combines TRBV6-5 with TRBJ1-1; TRBD1 might be the D (5 bases). Per germline, CDR1 MNHEY and CDR2 SVGAGI. Trimming took off 4 bases at V and 1 base at J, with 13 bases between the two ends. The CDR3 extends over 15 amino acids. CDR3 in DNA: TGTGCCAGCAGTTGGCAAGGGGCCCGGAACACTGAAGCTTTCTTT. Protein sequence: CASSWQGARNTEAFF.

In the case of this clone: The junction differs from germline at one of its ends, possibly a read error. The rearrangement links TRBV7-9 to TRBJ2-5; 10 nucleotides agree with TRBD2. Germline V gene data show CDR1 as SEHNR and CDR2 as FQNEAQ (reference sequence). This CDR3 spans 13 amino acids. CDR3 region: CASSLAGAATQYF. CDR3 in DNA: TGTGCCAGCAGCCTAGCGGGAGCAGCGACCCAGTACTTC. Complete variable domain (other parts from reference TRBV7-9 and TRBJ2-5): DTGVSQNPRHKITKRGQNVTFRCDPISEHNRLYWYRQTLGQGPEFLTYFQNEAQLEKSRLLSDRFSAERPKGSFSTLEIQRTEQGDSAMYLCASSLAGAATQYFGPGTRLLVL.

The chain recombines TRBV6-1 with TRBJ2-1, with TRBD2 identical over 11 bases. After removal of 0 bases from V and 10 bases from J, the junction contained 8 bases not matched to a gene. The CDR3 covers 16 residues. The V gene's germline CDR1 is MNHNS and CDR2 SASEGT. The CDR3: CASSEASLAGGREQFF. CDR3 bases: TGTGCCAGCAGTGAAGCTTCGCTAGCGGGAGGAAGAGAGCAGTTCTTC.

There are a few counts of this clone. Other nucleotide sequences from this sample produce the same CDR3. This chain uses TRBV9 with TRBJ2-5, with 9 bases matching TRBD2. Germline assignment: CDR1 SGDLS and CDR2 YYNGEE. J was trimmed by 1 base and V by 4 bases; bases with no gene match: 2. This CDR3 spans 14 amino acids. The CDR3 region is CASSKTSGQETQYF. Written as DNA, the CDR3 is TGTGCCAGCAGCAAGACTAGCGGCCAAGAGACCCAGTACTTC.

The V call is TRBV28, the J call TRBJ2-5; maybe TRBD1 (5 bases). The CDR3 length is 14 residues. Germline V gene data show CDR1 as MDHEN and CDR2 as SYDVKM. Trimming cost V 2 bases and J 4 bases, with 11 bases left between them. In DNA, the CDR3 is TGTGCCAGCAGTTTAGGCGGCCAGGGAGAGACCCAGTACTTC. It translates to CASSLGGQGETQYF. Full variable domain (rest looked up from reference TRBV28 and TRBJ2-5): DVKVTQSSRYLVKRTGEKVFLECVQDMDHENMFWYRQDPGLGLRLIYFSYDVKMKEKGDIPEGYSVSREKKERFSLILESASTNQTSMYLCASSLGGQGETQYFGPGTRLLVL.

The chain couples TRBV4-1 to TRBJ2-2; D uncertain. CDR3 size: 13 residues. The germline V gene has CDR1 MGHRA and CDR2 YSYEKL. Trimming stripped 4 bases from V and 4 bases from J, with 7 bases between. The CDR3 coding sequence is TGCGCCAGCAGCCTAAGGGTCACCGGGGAGCTGTTTTTT. Its translation: CASSLRVTGELFF.